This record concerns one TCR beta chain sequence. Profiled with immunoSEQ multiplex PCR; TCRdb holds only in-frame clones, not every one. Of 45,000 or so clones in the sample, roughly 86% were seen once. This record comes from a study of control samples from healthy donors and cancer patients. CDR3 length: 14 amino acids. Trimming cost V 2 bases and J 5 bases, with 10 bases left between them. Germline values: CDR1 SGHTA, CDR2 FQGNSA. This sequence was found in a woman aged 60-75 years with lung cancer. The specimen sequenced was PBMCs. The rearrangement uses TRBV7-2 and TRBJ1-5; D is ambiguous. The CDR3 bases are TGTGCCAGCAGCTTAAAGGGTGGGGATCAGCCCCAGCATTTT. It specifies CASSLKGGDQPQHF.